The 2 T cell receptor beta chains reported below all come from one sample, sequenced in a study of technical replicates of blood from several donors. The repertoire was sequenced with immunoSEQ multiplex PCR; TCRdb's copy has only in-frame clones and lacks some. In the table there are around 100,000 clones, nearly 96% of which are singletons. Material for sequencing was T cells isolated from PBMCs. These receptors all come from a human donor in good health.

This chain links TRBV28 with TRBJ1-2, with 10 nucleotides matching TRBD1. CDR3 length equals 16 residues. From germline, CDR1 is MDHEN and CDR2 SYDVKM. The V and J ends lost 6 bases and 4 bases, in that order; junction bases with no gene match: 11. The DNA of the CDR3 is TGTGCCAGCAGCGACAGGGGGCGGCGTAATGGCTATGGCTACACCTTC. Amino acids: CASSDRGRRNGYGYTF.

Comments on this clone: Germline is not matched at one junction end, which may reflect a read error. The chain has TRBV19 and TRBJ1-1; no reliable D call. The CDR3 covers 14 residues. Germline assignment: CDR1 LNHDA and CDR2 SQIVND (reference sequence). The CDR3 here is CASSTPQLNAEAFF. CDR3 DNA sequence: TGTGCCAGTAGCACCCCCCAACTGAACGCTGAAGCTTTCTTT.